This is a list of T cell receptor beta chains from one sample in a study of T cell responses to AZD1222 COVID-19 vaccine. TCRdb keeps only in-frame clones here, not all; method: immunoSEQ multiplex PCR. Of around 130,000 clones listed, approximately 86% are singletons. Sequenced here: peripheral blood, sampled 28 days after the second AZD1222 dose. Receptors were obtained from an adult who received the AZD1222 COVID-19 vaccine. CDR3s include the opening cysteine and the closing phenylalanine or tryptophan. The order of the fields is J gene, V gene, clone size, D gene, CDR3 DNA, CDR3 protein. A D gene is named only where the DNA matches it firmly. Not every row has a clone size; where given, it reads once, few, many or a size class.

j_gene: TRBJ1-1; v_gene: TRBV7-9; abundance: .; d_gene: .; CDR3nt: TGTGCCAGCAGTAGGCCCGGCGGCACTGAAGCTTTCTTT; CDR3aa: CASSRPGGTEAFF
j_gene: TRBJ1-2; v_gene: TRBV20-1; abundance: .; d_gene: .; CDR3nt: TGCAGTGCTAGAGTCCCTAGGGGTAAAACCTTC; CDR3aa: CSARVPRGKTF
j_gene: TRBJ1-5; v_gene: TRBV10-3; abundance: .; d_gene: .; CDR3nt: TGTGCCATCAGTGATCGGGGTACGAGCAATCAGCCCCAGCATTTT; CDR3aa: CAISDRGTSNQPQHF
j_gene: TRBJ2-2; v_gene: TRBV2; abundance: .; d_gene: .; CDR3nt: TGTGCCAGCAGTGCCGGGACCGAGAACACCGGGGAGCTGTTTTTT; CDR3aa: CASSAGTENTGELFF
j_gene: TRBJ1-4; v_gene: TRBV11-2; abundance: .; d_gene: .; CDR3nt: TGTGCCAGCAGCTTAGATGCGGGGGGCGCTCATGAAAAACTGTTTTTT; CDR3aa: CASSLDAGGAHEKLFF
j_gene: TRBJ1-5; v_gene: TRBV4-1; abundance: .; d_gene: .; CDR3nt: TGCGCCAGCAGCCAAGATCCGGAGTCACCCCAGCATTTT; CDR3aa: CASSQDPESPQHF
j_gene: TRBJ1-2; v_gene: TRBV7-2; abundance: few; d_gene: TRBD1; CDR3nt: TGTGCCAGCAGCTTCGGACAGGGGATGTCATATGGCTACACCTTC; CDR3aa: CASSFGQGMSYGYTF
j_gene: TRBJ2-5; v_gene: TRBV10-3; abundance: once; d_gene: .; CDR3nt: TGTGCCATCAGTGGATTTGGACAGCTTAACCAAGAGACCCAGTACTTC; CDR3aa: CAISGFGQLNQETQYF
j_gene: TRBJ1-3; v_gene: TRBV5-4; abundance: .; d_gene: .; CDR3nt: TGTGCCAGCAGCTCCAAGGCGCAGTCCGCGGGTGGAAACACCATATATTTT; CDR3aa: CASSSKAQSAGGNTIYF
j_gene: TRBJ1-3; v_gene: TRBV7-3; abundance: .; d_gene: .; CDR3nt: TGTGCCAGCAGCTGGGGCCTCTCTGGAAACACCATATATTTT; CDR3aa: CASSWGLSGNTIYF
j_gene: TRBJ2-2; v_gene: TRBV6-5; abundance: .; d_gene: TRBD2; CDR3nt: TGTGCCAGCAGGGCCCCCAGCGGGATAATCGGGGAGCTGTTTTTT; CDR3aa: CASRAPSGIIGELFF
j_gene: TRBJ1-3; v_gene: TRBV5-1; abundance: once; d_gene: .; CDR3nt: TGCGCCAGCAGCTTGGGGCCACAGACGAGCTCTGGAAACACCATATATTTT; CDR3aa: CASSLGPQTSSGNTIYF
j_gene: TRBJ2-7; v_gene: TRBV21-1; abundance: few; d_gene: .; CDR3nt: TGTGCCAGCAGCAAAGCCTACCCGTCAGGGGGCGGGAACGAGCAGTACTTC; CDR3aa: CASSKAYPSGGGNEQYF
j_gene: TRBJ2-7; v_gene: TRBV9; abundance: once; d_gene: .; CDR3nt: TGTGCCAGCACCCCTTCCGGGGCCTCCTACGAGCAGTACTTC; CDR3aa: CASTPSGASYEQYF
j_gene: TRBJ2-1; v_gene: TRBV7-7; abundance: .; d_gene: TRBD2; CDR3nt: TGTGCCAGCAGCCAGGGACTAGCGGGAGTTGCTGAGCAGTTCTTC; CDR3aa: CASSQGLAGVAEQFF
j_gene: TRBJ2-1; v_gene: TRBV6-1; abundance: .; d_gene: .; CDR3nt: TGTGCCAGCAGTCAAGCCCACGAAGCCTCCTCCTACAATGAGCAGTTCTTC; CDR3aa: CASSQAHEASSYNEQFF
j_gene: TRBJ2-1; v_gene: TRBV5-4; abundance: .; d_gene: .; CDR3nt: TGTGCCAGCAGCTTAGTTGGGGGGCTCCAAAATGAGCAGTTCTTC; CDR3aa: CASSLVGGLQNEQFF
j_gene: TRBJ2-1; v_gene: TRBV28; abundance: .; d_gene: TRBD2; CDR3nt: TGTGCCAGCCGTCCAGCGGGAGGGCCGGAGAATGAGCAGTTCTTC; CDR3aa: CASRPAGGPENEQFF
j_gene: TRBJ1-3; v_gene: TRBV7-9; abundance: .; d_gene: .; CDR3nt: TGTGCCAGCAGCTTTCTTTCTGGTACTGGAAACACCATATATTTT; CDR3aa: CASSFLSGTGNTIYF
j_gene: TRBJ2-2; v_gene: TRBV18; abundance: .; d_gene: TRBD2; CDR3nt: TGTGCCAGCTCACCCAACGGGGGGGCAAACACCGGGGAGCTGTTTTTT; CDR3aa: CASSPNGGANTGELFF
j_gene: TRBJ1-1; v_gene: TRBV4-1; abundance: .; d_gene: TRBD1; CDR3nt: TGCGCCAGCAGCCAAGTGGACAGGATCAACACTGAAGCTTTCTTT; CDR3aa: CASSQVDRINTEAFF
j_gene: TRBJ1-2; v_gene: TRBV7-2; abundance: few; d_gene: TRBD1; CDR3nt: TGTGCCAGCAGCGGCGGACAGGGAGGCTATGGCTACACCTTC; CDR3aa: CASSGGQGGYGYTF
j_gene: TRBJ1-1; v_gene: TRBV27; abundance: .; d_gene: TRBD1; CDR3nt: TGTGCCAGCAGACCCACTTACAGGGGAAGCGGCACTGAAGCTTTCTTT; CDR3aa: CASRPTYRGSGTEAFF
j_gene: TRBJ2-5; v_gene: TRBV7-9; abundance: .; d_gene: .; CDR3nt: TGTGCCAGCAGCTTAGGCTCCGGGTGGGAGACCCAGTACTTC; CDR3aa: CASSLGSGWETQYF
j_gene: TRBJ2-3; v_gene: TRBV23-1; abundance: .; d_gene: .; CDR3nt: TGCGCCAGCAGTCAATCCCCCGGCGTTAGCACAGATACGCAGTATTTT; CDR3aa: CASSQSPGVSTDTQYF
j_gene: TRBJ1-2; v_gene: TRBV5-6; abundance: .; d_gene: .; CDR3nt: TGTGCCAGCAGCTTGGGGCCTGCTCCCAGAGGCTACACCTTC; CDR3aa: CASSLGPAPRGYTF
j_gene: TRBJ2-7; v_gene: TRBV20-1; abundance: many; d_gene: TRBD1; CDR3nt: TGCAGTGCTAGTAGGGACAGGGAACCCTACGAGCAGTACTTC; CDR3aa: CSASRDREPYEQYF
j_gene: TRBJ1-2; v_gene: TRBV11-3; abundance: .; d_gene: .; CDR3nt: TGTGCCAGCAGCCAGGAAGGGGGGCTGGGCTATGGCTACACCTTC; CDR3aa: CASSQEGGLGYGYTF
j_gene: TRBJ2-7; v_gene: TRBV27; abundance: .; d_gene: .; CDR3nt: TGTGCCAGCAGTTTAAGAGGGGACTCCTACGAGCAGTACTTC; CDR3aa: CASSLRGDSYEQYF
j_gene: TRBJ2-1; v_gene: TRBV5-1; abundance: .; d_gene: .; CDR3nt: TGCGCCAGCAGCTTAACAGGGAGCCGGGGCGATGAGCAGTTCTTC; CDR3aa: CASSLTGSRGDEQFF
j_gene: TRBJ2-7; v_gene: TRBV6-5; abundance: .; d_gene: .; CDR3nt: TGTGCCAGCGTCTTAAACTACGAGCAGTACTTC; CDR3aa: CASVLNYEQYF
j_gene: TRBJ1-2; v_gene: TRBV30; abundance: few; d_gene: .; CDR3nt: TGTGCCTGGAGTCGGCATGGCTACACCTTC; CDR3aa: CAWSRHGYTF
j_gene: TRBJ1-3; v_gene: TRBV30; abundance: .; d_gene: TRBD1; CDR3nt: TGTGCCTGCACCCGGACAGGGGGTCTCTCTGGAAACACCATATATTTT; CDR3aa: CACTRTGGLSGNTIYF
j_gene: TRBJ1-1; v_gene: TRBV18; abundance: .; d_gene: TRBD1; CDR3nt: TGTGCCAGCTCACCACCGGTTGGACAGGGAGGCAACACTGAAGCTTTCTTT; CDR3aa: CASSPPVGQGGNTEAFF
j_gene: TRBJ1-3; v_gene: TRBV3-1/TRBV3-2; abundance: .; d_gene: .; CDR3nt: TGTGCCAGCAGCCAAGGGTTCAGCTCTGGAAACACCATATATTTT; CDR3aa: CASSQGFSSGNTIYF
j_gene: TRBJ2-3; v_gene: TRBV28; abundance: .; d_gene: TRBD1; CDR3nt: TGTGCCAGCAGTTTAGGACAGGGGGCCACAGATACGCAGTATTTT; CDR3aa: CASSLGQGATDTQYF
j_gene: TRBJ2-7; v_gene: TRBV14; abundance: .; d_gene: TRBD1; CDR3nt: TGTGCCAGCAGCCTTACAGGGGGCGTCAGGTACGAGCAGTACTTC; CDR3aa: CASSLTGGVRYEQYF
j_gene: TRBJ2-2; v_gene: TRBV21-1; abundance: .; d_gene: .; CDR3nt: TGTGCCAGCAGCAAGGGGGGCACAGGGGTTGGGCTGAACACCGGGGAGCTGTTTTTT; CDR3aa: CASSKGGTGVGLNTGELFF
j_gene: TRBJ2-1; v_gene: TRBV7-9; abundance: .; d_gene: TRBD2; CDR3nt: TGTGCCACCGCACTAGGGACTAGCATGTACAATGAGCAGTTCTTC; CDR3aa: CATALGTSMYNEQFF
j_gene: TRBJ2-1; v_gene: TRBV9; abundance: once; d_gene: TRBD2; CDR3nt: TGTGCCAGCAGCGTAGCAGCTAGCGGGATGTCCTACAATGAGCAGTTCTTC; CDR3aa: CASSVAASGMSYNEQFF
j_gene: TRBJ1-5; v_gene: TRBV7-9; abundance: few; d_gene: .; CDR3nt: TGTGCCAGCAGCCAAGCGTCGGGGTATCAGCCCCAGCATTTT; CDR3aa: CASSQASGYQPQHF
j_gene: TRBJ2-1; v_gene: TRBV5-1; abundance: .; d_gene: TRBD1; CDR3nt: TGCGCCAGCAGCCTTACCCGGACAGGGGCTAACAATGAGCAGTTCTTC; CDR3aa: CASSLTRTGANNEQFF
j_gene: TRBJ2-3; v_gene: TRBV19; abundance: .; d_gene: .; CDR3nt: TGTGCCAGTAGTATACAGGGAAGGGCAGATACGCAGTATTTT; CDR3aa: CASSIQGRADTQYF
j_gene: TRBJ1-5; v_gene: TRBV2; abundance: .; d_gene: .; CDR3nt: TGTGCCAGCAGTGCGTTTGGGGGCGATCAGCCCCAGCATTTT; CDR3aa: CASSAFGGDQPQHF
j_gene: TRBJ1-1; v_gene: TRBV7-9; abundance: .; d_gene: .; CDR3nt: TGTGCCAGCAGCTCCCGAGGGGGGCAAGTCACTGAAGCTTTCTTT; CDR3aa: CASSSRGGQVTEAFF
j_gene: TRBJ1-2; v_gene: TRBV18; abundance: .; d_gene: TRBD1; CDR3nt: TGTGCCAGCTCACCGCGAGACAGGGGGCAGGATGGCTACACCTTC; CDR3aa: CASSPRDRGQDGYTF
j_gene: TRBJ2-7; v_gene: TRBV20-1; abundance: .; d_gene: TRBD2; CDR3nt: TGCAGTGCTAGTGGTCTAGCGGGAAATGGGGCCTACGAGCAGTACTTC; CDR3aa: CSASGLAGNGAYEQYF
j_gene: TRBJ2-7; v_gene: TRBV6-5; abundance: .; d_gene: TRBD1; CDR3nt: TGTGCCAGCAGTTATGGTAGGGGGCAAAACGAGCAGTACTTC; CDR3aa: CASSYGRGQNEQYF
j_gene: TRBJ1-2; v_gene: TRBV9; abundance: .; d_gene: .; CDR3nt: TGTGCCAGCAGCGCGGACTATTATGGCTACACCTTC; CDR3aa: CASSADYYGYTF
j_gene: TRBJ1-4; v_gene: TRBV11-2; abundance: .; d_gene: .; CDR3nt: TGTGCCAGCAGCTTTCCGGGGGAAAAACTGTTTTTT; CDR3aa: CASSFPGEKLFF
j_gene: TRBJ1-2; v_gene: TRBV6-4; abundance: few; d_gene: .; CDR3nt: TGTGCCAGCAGATACCAATCAAACCCGGGACGGAAGTACTATGGCTACACCTTC; CDR3aa: CASRYQSNPGRKYYGYTF
j_gene: TRBJ1-4; v_gene: TRBV6-8; abundance: .; d_gene: .; CDR3nt: TGTGCCAGCAGCCCCTCAGAAGCCGGCCCGCACAGGGCGAATGAAAAACTGTTTTTT; CDR3aa: CASSPSEAGPHRANEKLFF
j_gene: TRBJ2-2; v_gene: TRBV27; abundance: once; d_gene: TRBD2; CDR3nt: TGTGCCAGCAGTCGACGACTAGCGGGGGCCTTCGCGAACACCGGGGAGCTGTTTTTT; CDR3aa: CASSRRLAGAFANTGELFF
j_gene: TRBJ2-1; v_gene: TRBV11-2; abundance: once; d_gene: .; CDR3nt: TGTGCCAGCAGCTTAGTTAGGGTTGAGCAGTTCTTC; CDR3aa: CASSLVRVEQFF
j_gene: TRBJ1-5; v_gene: TRBV28; abundance: .; d_gene: TRBD1; CDR3nt: TGTGCCAGCAGACCTATAACAGGGGTTGGACAGCCCCAGCATTTT; CDR3aa: CASRPITGVGQPQHF
j_gene: TRBJ1-1; v_gene: TRBV7-2; abundance: .; d_gene: TRBD1; CDR3nt: TGTGCCAGCAGCCGCTGGACAGGGACTGAAGCTTTCTTT; CDR3aa: CASSRWTGTEAFF
j_gene: TRBJ1-4; v_gene: TRBV14; abundance: .; d_gene: TRBD1; CDR3nt: TGTGCCAGCAGCCGGACAGGATTCTTCAGGACTAATGAAAAACTGTTTTTT; CDR3aa: CASSRTGFFRTNEKLFF
j_gene: TRBJ1-4; v_gene: TRBV7-8; abundance: few; d_gene: TRBD1; CDR3nt: TGTGCCAGCAGCTCCCTCAACAGGGGCCCTCGGGAAAAACTGTTTTTT; CDR3aa: CASSSLNRGPREKLFF
j_gene: TRBJ2-1; v_gene: TRBV6-5; abundance: .; d_gene: TRBD2; CDR3nt: TGTGCCAGCAGTTACTCGAGCGGGATCGGATACAATGAGCAGTTCTTC; CDR3aa: CASSYSSGIGYNEQFF